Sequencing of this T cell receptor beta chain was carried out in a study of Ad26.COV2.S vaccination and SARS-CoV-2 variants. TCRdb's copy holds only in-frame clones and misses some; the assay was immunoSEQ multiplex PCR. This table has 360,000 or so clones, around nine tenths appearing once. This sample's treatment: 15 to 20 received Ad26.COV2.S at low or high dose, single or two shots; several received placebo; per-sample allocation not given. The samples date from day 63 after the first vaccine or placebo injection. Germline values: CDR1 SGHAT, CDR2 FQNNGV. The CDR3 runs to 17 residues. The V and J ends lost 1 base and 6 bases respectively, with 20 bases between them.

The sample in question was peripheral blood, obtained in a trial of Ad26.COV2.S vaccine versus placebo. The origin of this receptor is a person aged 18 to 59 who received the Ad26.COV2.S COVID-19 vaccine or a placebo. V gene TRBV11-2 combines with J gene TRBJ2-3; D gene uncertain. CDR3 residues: CASSLGHGEPAMDTQYF. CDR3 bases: TGTGCCAGCAGCTTAGGTCATGGAGAACCTGCTATGGATACGCAGTATTTT.